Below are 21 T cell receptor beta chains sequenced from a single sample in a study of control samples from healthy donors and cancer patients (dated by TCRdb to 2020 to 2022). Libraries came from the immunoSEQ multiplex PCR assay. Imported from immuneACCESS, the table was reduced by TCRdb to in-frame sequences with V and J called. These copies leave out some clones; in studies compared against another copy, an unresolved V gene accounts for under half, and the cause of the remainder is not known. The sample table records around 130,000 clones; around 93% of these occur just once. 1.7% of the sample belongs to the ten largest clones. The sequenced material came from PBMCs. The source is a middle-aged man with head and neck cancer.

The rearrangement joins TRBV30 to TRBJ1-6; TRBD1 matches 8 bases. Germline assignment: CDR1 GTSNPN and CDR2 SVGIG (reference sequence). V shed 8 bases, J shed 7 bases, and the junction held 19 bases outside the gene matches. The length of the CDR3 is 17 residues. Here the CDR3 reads CAINPRTGRYRNSPLHF. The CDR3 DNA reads TGTGCCATAAACCCCAGGACAGGGAGATATAGGAATTCACCCCTCCACTTT.

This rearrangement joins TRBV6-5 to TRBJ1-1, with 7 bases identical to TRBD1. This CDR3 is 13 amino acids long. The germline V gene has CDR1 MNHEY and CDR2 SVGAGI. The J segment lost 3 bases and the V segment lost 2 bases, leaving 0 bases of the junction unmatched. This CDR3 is CASSYDRDTEAFF. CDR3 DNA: TGTGCCAGCAGTTACGACAGGGACACTGAAGCTTTCTTT.

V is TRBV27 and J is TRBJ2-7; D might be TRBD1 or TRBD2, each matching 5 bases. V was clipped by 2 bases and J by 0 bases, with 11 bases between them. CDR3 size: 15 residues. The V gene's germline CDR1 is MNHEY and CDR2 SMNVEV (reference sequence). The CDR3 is CASSLGLGASYEQYF. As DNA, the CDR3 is TGTGCCAGCAGTTTAGGTCTCGGGGCCTCCTACGAGCAGTACTTC.

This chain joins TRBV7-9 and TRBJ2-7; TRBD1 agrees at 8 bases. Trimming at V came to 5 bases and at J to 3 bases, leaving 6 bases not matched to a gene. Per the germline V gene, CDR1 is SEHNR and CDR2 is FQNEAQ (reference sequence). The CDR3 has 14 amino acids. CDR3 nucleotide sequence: TGTGCCAGCAGCCCCCCCGGGACAGGCTACGAGCAGTACTTC. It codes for CASSPPGTGYEQYF.

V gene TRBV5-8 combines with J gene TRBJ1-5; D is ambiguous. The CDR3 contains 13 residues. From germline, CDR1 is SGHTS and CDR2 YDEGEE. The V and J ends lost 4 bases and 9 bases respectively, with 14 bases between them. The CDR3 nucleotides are TGTGCCAGCAGCCAGACGGGTCCTCGGCCCCAGCATTTT. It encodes CASSQTGPRPQHF.

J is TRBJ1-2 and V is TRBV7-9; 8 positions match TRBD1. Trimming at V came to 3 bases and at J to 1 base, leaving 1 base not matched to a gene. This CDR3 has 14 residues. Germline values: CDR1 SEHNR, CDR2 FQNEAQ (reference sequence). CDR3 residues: CASSLDRVNYGYTF. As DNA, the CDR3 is TGTGCCAGCAGCTTGGACAGGGTTAACTATGGCTACACCTTC.

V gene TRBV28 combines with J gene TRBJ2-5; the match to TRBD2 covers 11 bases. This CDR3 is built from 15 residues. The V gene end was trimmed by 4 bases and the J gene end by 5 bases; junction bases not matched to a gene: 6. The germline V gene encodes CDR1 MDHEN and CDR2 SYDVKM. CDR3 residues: CASSSKLAGVETQYF. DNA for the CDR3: TGTGCCAGCAGTTCCAAACTAGCGGGGGTCGAGACCCAGTACTTC.

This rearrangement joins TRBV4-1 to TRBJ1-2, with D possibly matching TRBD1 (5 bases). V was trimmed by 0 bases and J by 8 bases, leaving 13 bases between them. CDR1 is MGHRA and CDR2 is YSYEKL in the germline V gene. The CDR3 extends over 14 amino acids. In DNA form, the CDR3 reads TGCGCCAGCAGCCAAGAGACCAGGGTGGGGGGCTACACCTTC. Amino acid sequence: CASSQETRVGGYTF.

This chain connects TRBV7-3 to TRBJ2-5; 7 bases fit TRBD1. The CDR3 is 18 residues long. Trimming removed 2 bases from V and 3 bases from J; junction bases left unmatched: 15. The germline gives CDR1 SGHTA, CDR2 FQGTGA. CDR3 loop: CASSLRGRIAQGEETQYF. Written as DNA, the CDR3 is TGTGCCAGCAGCTTACGAGGGCGAATTGCGCAGGGGGAAGAGACCCAGTACTTC.

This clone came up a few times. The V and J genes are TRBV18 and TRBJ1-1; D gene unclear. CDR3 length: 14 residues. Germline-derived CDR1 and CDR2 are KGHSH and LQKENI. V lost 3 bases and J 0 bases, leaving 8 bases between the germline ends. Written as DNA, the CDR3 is TGTGCCAGCTCACCCCAGTCAATGAACACTGAAGCTTTCTTT. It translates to CASSPQSMNTEAFF.

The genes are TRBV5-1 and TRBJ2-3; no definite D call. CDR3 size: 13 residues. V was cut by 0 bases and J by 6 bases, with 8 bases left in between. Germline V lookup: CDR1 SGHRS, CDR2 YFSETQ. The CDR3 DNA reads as TGCGCCAGCAGCTTGGCATTGGGGGATACGCAGTATTTT. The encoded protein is CASSLALGDTQYF.

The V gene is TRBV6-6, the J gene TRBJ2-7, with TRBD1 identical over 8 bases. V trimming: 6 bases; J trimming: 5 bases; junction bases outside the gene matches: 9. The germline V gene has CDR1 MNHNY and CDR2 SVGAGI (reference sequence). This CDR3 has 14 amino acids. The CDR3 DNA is TGTGCCAGCAGCAATCGACAGGGGATCGACGAGCAGTACTTC. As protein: CASSNRQGIDEQYF.

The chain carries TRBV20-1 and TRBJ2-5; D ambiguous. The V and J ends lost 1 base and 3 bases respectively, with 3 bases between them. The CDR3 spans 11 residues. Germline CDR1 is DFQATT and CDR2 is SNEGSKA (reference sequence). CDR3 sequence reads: CSARGEETQYF. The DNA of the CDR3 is TGCAGTGCTAGAGGGGAAGAGACCCAGTACTTC.

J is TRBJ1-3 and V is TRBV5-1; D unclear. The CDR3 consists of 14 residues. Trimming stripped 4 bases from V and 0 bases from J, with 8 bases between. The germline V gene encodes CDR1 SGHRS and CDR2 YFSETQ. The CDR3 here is CASSDPFSGNTIYF. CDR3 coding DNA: TGCGCCAGCAGCGATCCTTTCTCTGGAAACACCATATATTTT.

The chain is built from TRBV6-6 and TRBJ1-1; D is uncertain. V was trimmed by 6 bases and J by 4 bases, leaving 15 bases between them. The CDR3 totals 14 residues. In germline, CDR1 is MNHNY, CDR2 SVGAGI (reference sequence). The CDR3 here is CASSQLGGSTEAFF. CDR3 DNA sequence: TGTGCCAGCAGCCAACTCGGAGGATCCACTGAAGCTTTCTTT.

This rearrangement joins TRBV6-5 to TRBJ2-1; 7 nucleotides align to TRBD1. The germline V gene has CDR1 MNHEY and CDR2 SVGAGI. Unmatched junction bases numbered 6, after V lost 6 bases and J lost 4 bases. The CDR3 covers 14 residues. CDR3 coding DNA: TGTGCCAGCAGAGAGGACAGGCAATACAATGAGCAGTTCTTC. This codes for CASREDRQYNEQFF.

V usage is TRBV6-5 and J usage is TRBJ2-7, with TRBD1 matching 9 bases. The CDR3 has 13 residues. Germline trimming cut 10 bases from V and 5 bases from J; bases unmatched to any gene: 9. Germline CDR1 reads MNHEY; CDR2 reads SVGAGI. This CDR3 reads CATQDRGRNEQYF. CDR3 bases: TGTGCCACTCAGGACAGGGGTAGGAACGAGCAGTACTTC.

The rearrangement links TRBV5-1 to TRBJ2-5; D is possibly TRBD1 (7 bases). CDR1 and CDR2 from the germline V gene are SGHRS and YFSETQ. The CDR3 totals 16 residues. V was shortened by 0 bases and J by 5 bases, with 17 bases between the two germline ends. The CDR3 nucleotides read TGCGCCAGCAGCTTGGCCTCCGACAGGGCGGGGGAGACCCAGTACTTC. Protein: CASSLASDRAGETQYF.

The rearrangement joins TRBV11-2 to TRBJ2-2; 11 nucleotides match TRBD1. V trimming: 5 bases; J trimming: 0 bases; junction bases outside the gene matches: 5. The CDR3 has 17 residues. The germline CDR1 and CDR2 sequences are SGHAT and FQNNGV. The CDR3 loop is CASSTRTGGANTGELFF. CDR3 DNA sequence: TGTGCCAGCAGCACCCGGACAGGGGGCGCGAACACCGGGGAGCTGTTTTTT.

The CDR3: CASNRAGTVNYGYTF. The CDR3 nucleotides read TGTGCCAGTAATAGGGCCGGGACAGTCAACTATGGCTACACCTTC. The chain couples TRBV19 to TRBJ1-2; 7 bases are a match to TRBD1. The CDR3 has 15 amino acids. The junction had 10 bases not matched to a gene; V was cut back by 7 bases and J by 2 bases. Per the germline V gene, CDR1 is LNHDA and CDR2 is SQIVND (reference sequence). Drawing the rest from reference TRBV19 and TRBJ1-2, the complete variable domain is DGGITQSPKYLFRKEGQNVTLSCEQNLNHDAMYWYRQDPGQGLRLIYYSQIVNDFQKGDIAEGYSVSREKKESFPLTVTSAQKNPTAFYLCASNRAGTVNYGYTFGSGTRLTVV.

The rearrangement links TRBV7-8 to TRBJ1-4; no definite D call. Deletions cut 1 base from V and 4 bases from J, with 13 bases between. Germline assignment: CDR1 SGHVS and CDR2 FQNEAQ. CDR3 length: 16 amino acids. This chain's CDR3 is CASSLVGSSINEKLFF. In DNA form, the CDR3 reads TGTGCCAGCAGCTTAGTAGGCAGTTCAATTAATGAAAAACTGTTTTTT.